These T cell receptor beta chains were read from a single sample in a study of T cell responses to AZD1222 COVID-19 vaccine. Data came from immunoSEQ multiplex PCR; TCRdb stores just in-frame clones and leaves some out. The sample gives 110,000 to 150,000 clones, under 95% of which show up once; about 1.9% is in the top ten. Sequenced material: peripheral blood, taken on day 0 of AZD1222 vaccination. These receptor sequences come from an adult in good health. The CDR3 runs from the conserved cysteine through the conserved F or W. Fields, in order: V gene, D gene, J gene, clone size, CDR3 protein, CDR3 DNA. D genes are given only for firm matches. A row's size may be missing; if present it is once, few, many or a size class.

TRBV2	NA	TRBJ1-2	NA	CASSALGDNYGYTF	TGTGCCAGCAGTGCTTTGGGAGATAACTATGGCTACACCTTC
TRBV18	NA	TRBJ2-5	NA	CASSLNSWGPGGETQYF	TGTGCCAGCTCACTTAATTCTTGGGGGCCAGGAGGTGAGACCCAGTACTTC
TRBV4-1	NA	TRBJ1-4	NA	CASSQDEGANEKLFF	TGCGCCAGCAGCCAAGACGAAGGGGCTAATGAAAAACTGTTTTTT
TRBV6-5	NA	TRBJ1-3	NA	CASRAGRYSGNTIYF	TGTGCCAGCAGGGCCGGACGGTACTCTGGAAACACCATATATTTT
TRBV19	NA	TRBJ1-6	NA	CASRERIDRALHF	TGTGCCAGTAGAGAAAGGATCGACCGCGCCCTCCACTTT
TRBV7-5	NA	TRBJ1-4	NA	CVRSLRRNFNEKLFF	TGTGTCAGAAGCTTACGCAGAAACTTTAATGAAAAACTGTTTTTT
TRBV4-2	NA	TRBJ1-3	NA	CASSQWGGAGNTIYF	TGTGCCAGCAGCCAATGGGGGGGAGCTGGAAACACCATATATTTT
TRBV29-1	TRBD1	TRBJ1-2	NA	CSVQDRQGSYGYTF	TGCAGCGTTCAGGACCGACAGGGTTCCTATGGCTACACCTTC
TRBV19	TRBD1	TRBJ1-5	NA	CASTPSGGTEIQPQHF	TGTGCCAGTACCCCATCTGGCGGGACAGAAATTCAGCCCCAGCATTTT
TRBV5-3	NA	TRBJ1-2	NA	CARSPDTLCDGYTF	TGTGCCAGAAGCCCGGACACGCTCTGTGATGGCTACACCTTC
TRBV9	TRBD1	TRBJ1-2	NA	CASQRGTGFFGYTF	TGTGCCTCGCAGAGAGGGACAGGGTTTTTTGGCTACACCTTC
TRBV19	TRBD1	TRBJ1-3	NA	CASSISDRGDTIYF	TGTGCCAGTAGTATCTCCGACAGGGGAGACACCATATATTTT
TRBV3-1/TRBV3-2	NA	TRBJ1-1	NA	CASSQELRRANTEAFF	TGTGCCAGCAGCCAAGAGCTTAGGCGGGCGAACACTGAAGCTTTCTTT
TRBV10-3	NA	TRBJ2-1	NA	CAILRLSEQFF	TGTGCCATCCTCAGGCTTTCGGAGCAGTTCTTC
TRBV6-1	TRBD1	TRBJ2-7	NA	CASSSLSTGAHEQYF	TGTGCCAGCAGCTCACTATCCACAGGGGCCCACGAGCAGTACTTC
TRBV6-6	TRBD2	TRBJ2-1	NA	CASSYGSGGYNEQFF	TGTGCCAGCAGTTACGGTAGCGGGGGATACAATGAGCAGTTCTTC
TRBV5-5	NA	TRBJ2-7	NA	CASSLYPEQYF	TGTGCCAGCAGCTTGTATCCCGAGCAGTACTTC
TRBV7-9	TRBD1	TRBJ1-1	NA	CASSRTGNTEAFF	TGTGCCAGCAGCCGGACAGGGAACACTGAAGCTTTCTTT
TRBV18	TRBD2	TRBJ2-1	NA	CASSSLTSGGLDEQFF	TGTGCCAGCTCATCCCTGACTAGCGGGGGGCTGGATGAGCAGTTCTTC
TRBV6-5	NA	TRBJ1-1	NA	CASSYRAPAEAFF	TGTGCCAGCAGTTATCGGGCCCCGGCTGAAGCTTTCTTT
TRBV19	NA	TRBJ1-2	once	CASSIWGRGYTF	TGTGCCAGTAGTATATGGGGACGGGGCTACACCTTC
TRBV28	TRBD1	TRBJ1-1	NA	CASSSPTGGRTEAFF	TGTGCCAGCAGTTCCCCGACAGGGGGCAGGACTGAAGCTTTCTTT
TRBV7-9	NA	TRBJ1-3	NA	CASSPAGGNTIYF	TGTGCCAGCAGCCCAGCGGGAGGAAACACCATATATTTT
TRBV5-1	NA	TRBJ2-1	NA	CASSLEQRNEQFF	TGCGCCAGCAGCTTGGAACAAAGGAATGAGCAGTTCTTC
TRBV6-5	TRBD1	TRBJ2-2	NA	CASSLRGRSTGELFF	TGTGCCAGCAGCCTGAGGGGGCGGTCCACCGGGGAGCTGTTTTTT
TRBV6-5	NA	TRBJ2-7	NA	CASSPSGREQYF	TGTGCCAGCAGCCCCTCGGGACGCGAGCAGTACTTC
TRBV9	NA	TRBJ1-4	NA	CASSVGGGRNEKLFF	TGTGCCAGCAGCGTAGGAGGGGGAAGAAATGAAAAACTGTTTTTT
TRBV19	NA	TRBJ1-4	NA	CATGYAINEKLFF	TGTGCCACTGGATACGCAATCAATGAAAAACTGTTTTTT
TRBV11-2	NA	TRBJ1-2	NA	CASSFLQGFYGYTF	TGTGCCAGCAGCTTCTTGCAGGGCTTCTATGGCTACACCTTC
TRBV24-1	NA	TRBJ2-5	few	CATSDADRETQYF	TGTGCCACCAGTGATGCCGATAGAGAGACCCAGTACTTC
TRBV12-3/TRBV12-4	NA	TRBJ2-1	NA	CASSLEIQFF	TGTGCCAGCAGTTTGGAGATTCAGTTCTTC
TRBV3-1/TRBV3-2	NA	TRBJ1-6	NA	CASSPRRGDNSPLHF	TGTGCCAGCAGCCCTCGACGGGGGGATAATTCACCCCTCCACTTT
TRBV19	TRBD1	TRBJ1-1	NA	CASWVAGGTEAFF	TGTGCCAGTTGGGTCGCAGGGGGCACTGAAGCTTTCTTT
TRBV12-5	NA	TRBJ2-3	NA	CASGFGDTQYF	TGTGCTAGTGGTTTCGGGGATACGCAGTATTTT
TRBV9	NA	TRBJ2-7	NA	CASSSLGGTLYEQYF	TGTGCCAGCAGCTCCCTTGGGGGGACACTCTACGAGCAGTACTTC
TRBV2	TRBD1	TRBJ1-6	NA	CASSAWQGADSPLHF	TGTGCCAGCAGTGCCTGGCAGGGGGCTGATTCACCCCTCCACTTT
TRBV19	TRBD1	TRBJ1-2	NA	CASTLPGGRNYGYTF	TGTGCCAGTACTCTACCAGGGGGCCGAAACTATGGCTACACCTTC
TRBV6-2/TRBV6-3	NA	TRBJ1-5	NA	CASSYLIQRASGQPQHF	TGTGCCAGCAGTTACTTGATACAGAGGGCGTCGGGTCAGCCCCAGCATTTT
TRBV30	NA	TRBJ1-1	NA	CAWSRTANTEAFF	TGTGCCTGGAGCAGGACAGCGAACACTGAAGCTTTCTTT
TRBV7-2	TRBD1	TRBJ1-1	NA	CASSPDRGGETEAFF	TGTGCCAGCAGCCCGGACAGGGGGGGAGAAACTGAAGCTTTCTTT
TRBV7-9	NA	TRBJ2-3	NA	CASSSQVSADTQYF	TGTGCCAGCAGCTCCCAAGTGTCAGCAGATACGCAGTATTTT
TRBV19	NA	TRBJ2-7	NA	CASTPPGGVGYEQYF	TGTGCCAGTACTCCCCCAGGTGGGGTCGGTTACGAGCAGTACTTC
TRBV5-1	NA	TRBJ2-7	NA	CASSQNGQLYEQYF	TGCGCCAGCAGCCAGAATGGCCAACTCTACGAGCAGTACTTC
TRBV7-8	NA	TRBJ2-7	NA	CASSGRQQLSYEQYF	TGTGCCAGCAGCGGACGACAGCAACTCTCCTACGAGCAGTACTTC
TRBV12-3/TRBV12-4	TRBD1	TRBJ2-3	NA	CASSGTGTDTQYF	TGTGCCAGCAGTGGGACAGGCACAGATACGCAGTATTTT
TRBV12-3/TRBV12-4	TRBD1	TRBJ1-2	once	CASSPDRGLGYTF	TGTGCCAGCAGCCCCGACAGGGGTCTGGGCTACACCTTC
TRBV5-8	NA	TRBJ1-5	NA	CASSLAGGLWQPQHF	TGTGCCAGCAGCTTGGCTGGGGGGCTTTGGCAGCCCCAGCATTTT
TRBV2	TRBD1	TRBJ2-2	NA	CASSLQGAVTGELFF	TGTGCCAGCAGTTTACAGGGGGCGGTGACCGGGGAGCTGTTTTTT
TRBV27	NA	TRBJ2-7	NA	CASSPMGAYEQYF	TGTGCCAGCAGTCCCATGGGCGCCTACGAGCAGTACTTC
TRBV18	TRBD2	TRBJ2-7	once	CASSPLSGGEQYF	TGTGCCAGCTCACCCCTTAGCGGGGGCGAGCAGTACTTC
TRBV24-1	NA	TRBJ2-2	NA	CATSDPPWGTGELFF	TGTGCCACCAGTGACCCACCTTGGGGGACCGGGGAGCTGTTTTTT
TRBV5-5	NA	TRBJ1-5	NA	CASSRGAGEVWQPQHF	TGTGCCAGCAGCCGAGGCGCTGGAGAGGTTTGGCAGCCCCAGCATTTT